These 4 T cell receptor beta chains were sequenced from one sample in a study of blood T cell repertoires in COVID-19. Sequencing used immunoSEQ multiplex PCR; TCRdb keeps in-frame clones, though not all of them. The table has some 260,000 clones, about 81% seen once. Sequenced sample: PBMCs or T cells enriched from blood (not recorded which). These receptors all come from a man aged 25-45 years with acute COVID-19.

As DNA, the CDR3 is TGCGCCAGCAGCCCCCCCGGGGGGGTGAACGAGGGAGGGGTGTCCTACAATGAGCAGTTCTTC. This gives the protein CASSPPGGVNEGGVSYNEQFF. This chain links TRBV4-1 with TRBJ2-1; 8 bases match TRBD2. This CDR3 spans 21 amino acids. CDR1 is MGHRA and CDR2 is YSYEKL in the germline V gene. The ends lost 4 bases at V and 1 base at J; junction bases unmatched: 21.

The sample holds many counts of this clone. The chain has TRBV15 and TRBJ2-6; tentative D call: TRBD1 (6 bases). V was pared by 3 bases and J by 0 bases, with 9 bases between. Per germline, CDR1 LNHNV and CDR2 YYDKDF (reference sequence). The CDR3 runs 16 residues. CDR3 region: CATSSTGISGANVLTF. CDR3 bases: TGTGCCACCAGCAGTACAGGGATCTCTGGGGCCAACGTCCTGACTTTC.

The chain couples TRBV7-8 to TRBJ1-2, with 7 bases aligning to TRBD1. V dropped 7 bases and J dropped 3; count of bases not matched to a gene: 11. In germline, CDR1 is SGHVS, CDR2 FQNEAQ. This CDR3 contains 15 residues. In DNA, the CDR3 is TGTGCCAGCACCGCCGACAGGGATTCTTACTATGGCTACACCTTC. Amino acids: CASTADRDSYYGYTF.

CDR3 bases: TGTGCCAGCAGCAGGGGGGGTAACTTGGGAGATACGCAGTATTTT. Translating it yields CASSRGGNLGDTQYF. J is TRBJ2-3 and V is TRBV9, with TRBD2 as a possible D gene (7 bases). The V and J ends lost 4 bases and 5 bases respectively, with 17 bases between them. Looked up from germline, CDR1 is SGDLS and CDR2 is YYNGEE. This CDR3 is 15 amino acids long.